The 17 T cell receptor beta chains in this list originate from one sample, sequenced in a study of monozygotic twins with inflammatory bowel disease. From the 5' RACE reads, TCRdb lists one entry per CDR3 protein and no DNA. Its clone listing holds about 210,000 distinct CDR3 sequences. The sequenced material came from blood. The receptors were sampled from a human donor with ulcerative colitis or Crohn's disease, or a healthy co-twin of an affected twin (not recorded which).

The genes are TRBV20-1 and TRBJ1-4; TCRdb's assignment of TRBD1 cannot be checked, as there is no DNA. CDR1 DFQATT and CDR2 SNEGSKA come from the germline V gene (reference sequence). The CDR3 is made up of 14 amino acids. The CDR3 spells CSADPGQGNEKLFF.

This chain joins TRBV3-1 and TRBJ2-2; absent DNA, TCRdb's TRBD1 call cannot be checked. This CDR3 comprises 14 residues. Per germline, CDR1 LGHDT and CDR2 YNNKEL (reference sequence). CDR3 in amino acids: CASSQEGHAGELFF.

This chain uses TRBV7-2 with TRBJ2-2. The CDR3 loop spans 14 amino acids. The germline V gene has CDR1 SGHTA and CDR2 FQGNSA. CDR3 in amino acids: CASSLARYTGELFF.

V usage is TRBV7-2 and J usage is TRBJ1-5. There are 14 residues in the CDR3. Germline lookup yields CDR1 SGHTA and CDR2 FQGNSA. CDR3 protein: CASSLEVSNQPQHF.

The chain uses TRBV5-1 and TRBJ1-1; the D call from TCRdb, TRBD1, cannot be confirmed without DNA. The length of the CDR3 is 19 residues. Germline V CDR1 and CDR2: SGHRS, YFSETQ. CDR3 in amino acids: CASSPKWTGLGVRDTEAFF.

The chain links TRBV7-2 to TRBJ2-7; absent DNA, TCRdb's TRBD1 call cannot be checked. The germline gives CDR1 SGHTA, CDR2 FQGNSA. The CDR3 extends over 15 amino acids. The CDR3 sequence is CASSLVGGTSYEQYF.

The V and J genes are TRBV18 and TRBJ1-3; TCRdb's D call of TRBD1 is untestable without DNA. The germline V gene encodes CDR1 KGHSH and CDR2 LQKENI. The CDR3 consists of 17 residues. This CDR3 is CASNPTGPFSSGNTIYF.

This chain uses TRBV20-1 with TRBJ1-5; there is no DNA to check the TCRdb D call of TRBD1. The germline gives CDR1 DFQATT, CDR2 SNEGSKA (reference sequence). CDR3 length equals 16 residues. CDR3 sequence reads: CSASSGQLKSNQPQHF.

V is TRBV7-9 and J is TRBJ2-7; lacking DNA, the TRBD1 call made by TCRdb goes unchecked. Germline CDR1 reads SEHNR; CDR2 reads FQNEAQ (reference sequence). CDR3 size: 12 residues. The CDR3 here is CATRTGGYEQYF.

CDR3 loop: CASSQVGLAGGSTYEQYF. This chain uses TRBV3-1 with TRBJ2-7; the D call of TRBD2 rests on TCRdb alone, since no DNA is present to check it. The CDR3 is 18 amino acids. CDR1 LGHDT and CDR2 YNNKEL come from the germline V gene (reference sequence).

The chain combines TRBV3-1 with TRBJ2-7. Germline V CDR1 and CDR2: LGHDT, YNNKEL (reference sequence). This CDR3 has 13 residues. CDR3 loop: CASSHLGGDEQYF.

J is TRBJ2-7 and V is TRBV6-1; TCRdb proposes TRBD1, but this gene call is untestable without DNA. The CDR3 has 16 residues. Germline V gives CDR1 MNHNS, CDR2 SASEGT. CDR3 in amino acids: CASSEQSATGFYEQYF.

This chain connects TRBV7-9 to TRBJ2-7. The CDR3 has 13 amino acids. The V gene's germline CDR1 is SEHNR and CDR2 FQNEAQ (reference sequence). The CDR3: CASSSGTSYEQYF.

V gene TRBV2 combines with J gene TRBJ2-7; TCRdb's D gene call, TRBD2, goes unchecked for lack of DNA. Germline CDR1 SNHLY, CDR2 FYNNEI. This CDR3 is built from 14 residues. Here the CDR3 reads CASSPGLNSYEQYF. The full variable domain, with the rest looked up from reference TRBV2 and TRBJ2-7, is EPEVTQTPSHQVTQMGQEVILRCVPISNHLYFYWYRQILGQKVEFLVSFYNNEISEKSEIFDDQFSVERPDGSNFTLKIRSTKLEDSAMYFCASSPGLNSYEQYFGPGTRLTVT.

This chain links TRBV18 with TRBJ1-2; absent DNA, TCRdb's TRBD1 call cannot be checked. The CDR3 length is 13 residues. Germline loops: CDR1 KGHSH, CDR2 LQKENI. This CDR3 is CASAAAQVDGYTF.

The chain couples TRBV19 to TRBJ2-6. Germline V gives CDR1 LNHDA, CDR2 SQIVND (reference sequence). This CDR3 region has 15 residues. The CDR3 sequence: CASSLRVSGANVLTF.

This chain links TRBV20-1 with TRBJ1-1; TCRdb proposes TRBD1, but this gene call is untestable without DNA. The CDR3 extends over 14 amino acids. Germline CDR1 is DFQATT and CDR2 is SNEGSKA (reference sequence). The CDR3 sequence: CSATLGQGDAEAFF.